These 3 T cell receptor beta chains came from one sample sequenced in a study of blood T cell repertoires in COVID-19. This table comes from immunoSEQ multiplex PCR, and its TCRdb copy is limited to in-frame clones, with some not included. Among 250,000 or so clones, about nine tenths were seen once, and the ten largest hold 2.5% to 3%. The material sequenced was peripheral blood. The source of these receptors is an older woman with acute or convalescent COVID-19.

The CDR3 nucleotides read TGTGCCAGCAGTGGCCGGGACACCTATATTTTCTACACCTTC. It translates to CASSGRDTYIFYTF. The chain has TRBV6-2 or TRBV6-3 and TRBJ1-2; D is possibly TRBD1 (6 bases). The V and J ends lost 5 bases and 10 bases respectively, with 20 bases between them. CDR1 is MNHEY, CDR2 SVGEGT, per germline. There are 14 residues in the CDR3.

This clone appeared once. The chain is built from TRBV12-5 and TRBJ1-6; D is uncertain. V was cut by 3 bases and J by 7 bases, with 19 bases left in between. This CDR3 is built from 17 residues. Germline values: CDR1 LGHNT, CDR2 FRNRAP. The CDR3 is CASGFSQAWMMNSPLHF. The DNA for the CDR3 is TGTGCTAGTGGTTTCAGCCAGGCGTGGATGATGAATTCACCCCTCCACTTT.

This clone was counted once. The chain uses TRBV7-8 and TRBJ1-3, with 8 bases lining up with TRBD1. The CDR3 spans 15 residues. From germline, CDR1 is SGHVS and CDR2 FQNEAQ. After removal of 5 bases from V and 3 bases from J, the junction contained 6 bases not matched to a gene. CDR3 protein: CASSLDRGLGNTIYF. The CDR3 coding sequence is TGTGCCAGCAGCCTCGACAGGGGCCTTGGAAACACCATATATTTT. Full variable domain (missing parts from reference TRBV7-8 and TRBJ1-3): GAGVSQSPRYKVAKRGQDVALRCDPISGHVSLFWYQQALGQGPEFLTYFQNEAQLDKSGLPSDRFFAERPEGSVSTLKIQRTQQEDSAVYLCASSLDRGLGNTIYFGEGSWLTVV.